Listed below are T cell receptor beta chains from one sample, sequenced in a study of shared clonotypes between healthy human individuals. The table came from immunoSEQ multiplex PCR; TCRdb's copy has only in-frame clones and leaves some out. In the table there are 800,000 to 950,000 clones, around 96% of which are singletons. Sequencing input: naive CD8+ T cells sorted from blood. The receptors stem from a man aged 25 to 45 in good health. Each CDR3 is given with its conserved first and last residue. The size of a clone is reported for some rows only, either as once, few or many, or as a class for expanded clones.

v_call clone_size cdr3_aa
TRBV27 . CASGRLAGDDEQYF
TRBV4-1 . CASSQPGQGASNEQFF
TRBV6-1 once CASTATYGELFF
TRBV30 . CAYRANEKLFF
TRBV12-5 once CASVASGYNEQFF
TRBV7-9 . CASSLEGQGYNEQFF
TRBV6-6 . CASSYSTEIKYGYTF
TRBV28 . CASSLIGETQYF
TRBV5-1 . CASSLGQGATNEKLFF
TRBV29-1 . CSVEGVRPGGDYGYTF
TRBV7-9 . CASSSTSEQYF
TRBV7-2 . CASSPGQGFTEAFF
TRBV6-1 . CASSEVPVGELFF
TRBV5-1 . CASSSYSGGPNEAFF
TRBV19 . CASSIAAAYEQYF
TRBV11-2 . CASSWTGDEQYF
TRBV20-1 . CSANSGLPLHF
TRBV2 . CASGYEQYF
TRBV7-9 once CASSRTRGPSYEQYF
TRBV5-6 . CASSLEGWGAEQYF
TRBV19 . CASSLRQGLDEGYTF
TRBV28 . CASSSGPRLAHNEQFF
TRBV19 . CASSLSSGLAGMETQYF
TRBV5-1 . CASSEAGGSQTQYF
TRBV25-1 . CASSELDPYTQYF
TRBV6-9 . CASRLQGGYEKLFF
TRBV7-9 . CASSPGREQYF
TRBV9 once CASSAAGGSTDTQYF
TRBV7-2 . CASSLVLGYEQYF
TRBV11-1 few CASSNTGGLGNEQFF
TRBV6-1 . CASSEEWGNQPQHF
TRBV4-1 . CASSQASQYEQYF
TRBV27 . CASSLQDQYNEQFF
TRBV13 . CASSGGLRYTDTQYF
TRBV7-8 . CASSLASRGGYEQYF
TRBV9 . CASSGDRGRSTEAFF
TRBV4-1 . CASSLRQGTYEQYF
TRBV29-1 . CSVTGPLLASTDTQYF
TRBV7-6 . CASSPTSSSTDTQYF
TRBV7-9 . CASSPGTGFYEQYF
TRBV5-1 . CASSLEGTGDEKLFF
TRBV6-1 . CASSESVAGGATEQFF
TRBV10-3 . CAIGDLSSYEQYF
TRBV19 . CASSRQGRAFF
TRBV27 . CASRGPGQGERAEAFF
TRBV2 once CASRPRGGINTEAFF
TRBV18 . CASSPGEIQGLVNEQFF
TRBV1 . CTSSPRRGANTEAFF
TRBV9 . CASSAPWGSGNEQFF
TRBV29-1 . CSVEDGLGHLNTEAFF